Each of the 31 T cell receptor beta chains below was sequenced from the same sample in a study of blood T cell repertoires in COVID-19. Using immunoSEQ multiplex PCR, the repertoire was profiled, and TCRdb retains in-frame clones only, with some absent. The table lists about 330,000 clones, just over 85% of them singletons. Sequencing input: PBMCs or T cells enriched from blood (not recorded which). The receptors here all came from a woman aged 18-30 years who had recovered from COVID-19.

The V call is TRBV4-2, the J call TRBJ1-4; 11 nucleotides agree with TRBD1. Per the germline V gene, CDR1 is LGHNA and CDR2 is YNFKEQ. The trim removed 3 bases at V and 7 bases at J, leaving 7 bases unmatched. The CDR3 runs 16 residues. The CDR3 is CASSQARGQGGEKLFF. The CDR3 coding sequence is TGTGCCAGCAGCCAGGCGCGGGGACAGGGGGGTGAAAAACTGTTTTTT.

The chain links TRBV19 to TRBJ2-1; 11 nucleotides align to TRBD2. CDR3 length: 15 residues. V dropped 1 base and J dropped 7; count of bases not matched to a gene: 3. CDR1 and CDR2 (germline): LNHDA, SQIVND (reference sequence). The CDR3 sequence: CASSIVSGRENEQFF. The CDR3 DNA reads as TGTGCCAGTAGTATAGTTAGCGGGAGGGAGAATGAGCAGTTCTTC. The full variable domain, completed using reference TRBV19 and TRBJ2-1, is DGGITQSPKYLFRKEGQNVTLSCEQNLNHDAMYWYRQDPGQGLRLIYYSQIVNDFQKGDIAEGYSVSREKKESFPLTVTSAQKNPTAFYLCASSIVSGRENEQFFGPGTRLTVL.

The J gene is TRBJ2-1, the V gene TRBV9, with 11 bases that match TRBD2. Unmatched junction bases numbered 3, after V lost 0 bases and J lost 4 bases. Germline CDR1 reads SGDLS; CDR2 reads YYNGEE. The CDR3 is 16 amino acids. The CDR3 sequence is CASSVASGGSYNEQFF. The CDR3 region has the DNA TGTGCCAGCAGCGTAGCTAGCGGGGGGTCTTACAATGAGCAGTTCTTC.

The chain has TRBV18 and TRBJ2-7; 7 bases are a match to TRBD2. In germline, CDR1 is KGHSH, CDR2 LQKENI. The CDR3 sequence is 14 residues long. After removal of 6 bases from V and 7 bases from J, the junction contained 12 bases not matched to a gene. The chain's CDR3 is CASSRGDARREQYF. The CDR3 DNA reads as TGTGCCAGCTCTCGGGGGGACGCTCGGAGGGAGCAGTACTTC.

This clone was observed a single time. Here the CDR3 reads CSVDEGLSSYNEQFF. CDR3 bases: TGCAGCGTTGACGAAGGACTCTCCTCCTACAATGAGCAGTTCTTC. This chain uses TRBV29-1 with TRBJ2-1; D may be TRBD2 (5 bases). V lost 3 bases, J lost 0 bases, and 12 bases lay in between. Looked up from germline, CDR1 is SQVTM and CDR2 is ANQGSEA. The CDR3 totals 15 residues.

The chain uses TRBV6-2 or TRBV6-3 and TRBJ2-1; 13 nucleotides match TRBD2. The CDR3 is 17 amino acids. Germline CDR1 and CDR2: MNHEY and SVGEGT. After removal of 5 bases from V and 2 bases from J, the junction contained 6 bases not matched to a gene. CDR3 coding DNA: TGTGCCAGCAGTGTGGGGACTAGCGGGATCACCTACAATGAGCAGTTCTTC. Translated: CASSVGTSGITYNEQFF.

Only one count was recorded for this clone. The chain has TRBV18 and TRBJ2-2, with 11 bases that match TRBD1. The CDR3 extends over 18 amino acids. Looked up from germline, CDR1 is KGHSH and CDR2 is LQKENI. The V and J ends lost 3 bases and 4 bases, in that order; junction bases with no gene match: 10. The CDR3 DNA follows: TGTGCCAGCTCACCCACCTCCGGGACAGGGGGGTCCACCGGGGAGCTGTTTTTT. This codes for CASSPTSGTGGSTGELFF.

The CDR3 DNA reads TGCGCCAGCAGCCACCCGGGACAGGGCCTCTATGGCTACACCTTC. It encodes CASSHPGQGLYGYTF. This chain connects TRBV4-1 to TRBJ1-2; 9 bases align to TRBD1. Germline V gene lookup returns CDR1 MGHRA and CDR2 YSYEKL. Trimming took 3 bases from V and 4 from J; bases not matched to a gene: 6. The CDR3 consists of 15 residues.

The CDR3 coding sequence is TGCAGCGTTGAAGGTCCAGGGGGGGAGACCCAGTACTTC. Translated, it gives CSVEGPGGETQYF. V gene TRBV29-1 combines with J gene TRBJ2-5; D may be TRBD1 (7 bases). V was trimmed by 1 base and J by 5 bases, leaving 11 bases between them. Germline V gene lookup returns CDR1 SQVTM and CDR2 ANQGSEA. The CDR3 length is 13 residues.

The rearrangement joins TRBV29-1 to TRBJ2-5; 8 nucleotides align to TRBD2. The length of the CDR3 is 13 residues. The junction had 4 bases not matched to a gene; V was cut back by 3 bases and J by 4 bases. In germline, CDR1 is SQVTM, CDR2 ANQGSEA. CDR3 bases: TGCAGCGTTGATGCGGGAGGAAGAGAGACCCAGTACTTC. Its protein product is CSVDAGGRETQYF.

The chain combines TRBV28 with TRBJ1-2; 7 bases are a match to TRBD1. Germline V gene lookup returns CDR1 MDHEN and CDR2 SYDVKM. V lost 2 bases, J lost 12 bases, and 6 bases stayed unmatched. The CDR3 extends over 12 amino acids. The CDR3 sequence is CASSLAGTADTF. CDR3 nucleotides: TGTGCCAGCAGTTTAGCCGGGACAGCCGACACCTTC.

This chain joins TRBV6-5 and TRBJ2-2; D possibly corresponds to TRBD1 (5 bases). V lost 6 bases to trimming and J lost 3 bases, with 14 bases between them. In germline, CDR1 is MNHEY, CDR2 SVGAGI. The CDR3 is made up of 15 amino acids. In nucleotides, the CDR3 is TGTGCCAGCAGCCGGTTAGGGGCTTACACCGGGGAGCTGTTTTTT. Translating it yields CASSRLGAYTGELFF.

This clone was observed once. The gene calls are TRBV5-1 and TRBJ1-1; 7 positions agree with TRBD1. V gave up 4 bases and J gave up 3 bases; unmatched junction bases: 6. Germline CDR1 and CDR2: SGHRS and YFSETQ. The CDR3 spans 14 residues. This CDR3 is CASSTTGLDTEAFF. The DNA for the CDR3 is TGCGCCAGCAGCACGACAGGGCTGGACACTGAAGCTTTCTTT.

Worth noting for this clone: Without the conserved terminal phenylalanine or tryptophan, this CDR3 likely stems from a read error. Because the CDR3's place on the DNA is in doubt, the DNA is left out and the CDR3 is given as listed by TCRdb. The chain uses TRBV12-3 or TRBV12-4 and TRBJ1-3. The CDR3 is made up of 13 amino acids, end residues included. The CDR3 protein is CASSFGGDGGVNL.

V usage is TRBV5-1 and J usage is TRBJ2-1; TRBD1 is a possible D gene (8 bases). CDR1 and CDR2 (germline): SGHRS, YFSETQ. Trimming left V 0 bases short and J 4 bases short, with 14 bases between. This CDR3 has 16 amino acids. Written as DNA, the CDR3 is TGCGCCAGCAGCTTGGGGACAGGGAGGGGGTACAATGAGCAGTTCTTC. As protein: CASSLGTGRGYNEQFF.

The chain combines TRBV6-5 with TRBJ1-1; 8 nucleotides agree with TRBD1. Trimming removed 2 bases from V and 4 bases from J; junction bases left unmatched: 3. Germline V lookup: CDR1 MNHEY, CDR2 SVGAGI. The CDR3 extends over 14 amino acids. For the CDR3, the DNA is TGTGCCAGCAGTTACACCGGGACAGGCACTGAAGCTTTCTTT. The encoded protein is CASSYTGTGTEAFF.

This sequence joins TRBV10-2 and TRBJ1-2, with TRBD1 matching 7 bases. Germline CDR1 WSHSY, CDR2 SAAADI. V was clipped by 6 bases and J by 5 bases; unmatched bases: 6. CDR3 size: 13 residues. The CDR3 loop is CASSTGEDYGYTF. CDR3 nucleotides: TGCGCCAGCAGCACAGGGGAAGATTATGGCTACACCTTC.

V usage is TRBV7-9 and J usage is TRBJ2-5; TRBD2 matches at 7 bases. There are 16 residues in the CDR3. Germline V lookup: CDR1 SEHNR, CDR2 FQNEAQ (reference sequence). V was clipped by 7 bases and J by 0 bases; unmatched bases: 11. The CDR3 spells CASIPRSGTNQETQYF. Here the CDR3 DNA reads TGTGCCAGCATCCCGAGGAGCGGGACGAACCAAGAGACCCAGTACTTC. The entire variable domain, with the rest obtained from reference TRBV7-9 and TRBJ2-5, is as follows: DTGVSQNPRHKITKRGQNVTFRCDPISEHNRLYWYRQTLGQGPEFLTYFQNEAQLEKSRLLSDRFSAERPKGSFSTLEIQRTEQGDSAMYLCASIPRSGTNQETQYFGPGTRLLVL.

This sequence joins TRBV2 and TRBJ1-2; TRBD1 is a possible D gene (5 bases). Trimming shortened V by 2 bases and J by 4 bases, and 11 bases separated the two germline ends. CDR3 length: 14 residues. Germline V gives CDR1 SNHLY, CDR2 FYNNEI. CDR3 sequence (DNA): TGTGCCAGCAGTGAATCGGGGGACTCCTATGGCTACACCTTC. The encoded protein is CASSESGDSYGYTF. Filled out from reference TRBV2 and TRBJ1-2, the complete variable domain reads EPEVTQTPSHQVTQMGQEVILRCVPISNHLYFYWYRQILGQKVEFLVSFYNNEISEKSEIFDDQFSVERPDGSNFTLKIRSTKLEDSAMYFCASSESGDSYGYTFGSGTRLTVV.

The DNA for the CDR3 is TGTGCCAGCAGCGAGGGGGCATCGTACACTGAAGCTTTCTTT. This translates into CASSEGASYTEAFF. This chain joins TRBV2 and TRBJ1-1, with 7 bases fitting TRBD1. The ends lost 6 bases at V and 3 bases at J; junction bases unmatched: 7. Germline CDR1 is SNHLY and CDR2 is FYNNEI. The length of the CDR3 is 14 residues.

The V gene is TRBV5-1, the J gene TRBJ1-1, with a tentative D call TRBD1 (5 bases). The CDR3 is 14 amino acids. CDR1 and CDR2 from the germline V gene are SGHRS and YFSETQ. Trimming took off 7 bases at V and 3 bases at J, with 16 bases between the two ends. Written as DNA, the CDR3 is TGCGCCAGCCTAACTGGGCAGGGTGACACTGAAGCTTTCTTT. Translated, it gives CASLTGQGDTEAFF.

For this clone: A read error may account for a junction end that differs from germline. The chain is built from TRBV6-1 and TRBJ1-1; D remains unclear. CDR1 is MNHNS and CDR2 is SASEGT in the germline V gene. The CDR3 loop spans 13 amino acids. CDR3 loop: CAGSDFLNTEAFF. CDR3 nucleotide sequence: TGTGCCGGCAGTGATTTCTTGAACACTGAAGCTTTCTTT.

The chain joins TRBV3-1 (or the pseudogene TRBV3-2) to TRBJ2-7, with 7 bases lining up with TRBD2. The CDR3 contains 20 residues. Unmatched junction bases numbered 24, after V lost 1 base and J lost 6 bases. Looked up from germline, CDR1 is LGHDT and CDR2 is YNNKEL (reference sequence). As DNA, the CDR3 is TGTGCCAGCAGCCAAGGTACGCTAGCGGCCCCGGGGTTGGGGTTCGGCGAGCAGTACTTC. Its translation: CASSQGTLAAPGLGFGEQYF.

The chain joins TRBV19 to TRBJ1-1; D gene uncertain. Trimming left V 6 bases short and J 5 bases short, with 13 bases between. The CDR3 is 13 amino acids. Germline assignment: CDR1 LNHDA and CDR2 SQIVND (reference sequence). The CDR3, as DNA: TGTGCCAGTAGACCGTTTCCGGGGACTGAAGCTTTCTTT. This gives the protein CASRPFPGTEAFF.

The chain couples TRBV19 to TRBJ2-1; 7 bases match TRBD2. V shed 2 bases and J 0 bases; nucleotides not matched to a gene: 13. The CDR3 length is 19 residues. Germline CDR1 LNHDA, CDR2 SQIVND (reference sequence). The chain's CDR3 is CASSITSVGSGSSYNEQFF. CDR3 sequence (DNA): TGTGCCAGTAGTATAACTAGCGTGGGGAGCGGAAGCTCCTACAATGAGCAGTTCTTC.

The chain has TRBV7-9 and TRBJ2-1, with 7 bases fitting TRBD2. Germline V CDR1 and CDR2: SEHNR, FQNEAQ (reference sequence). Trimming cost V 1 base and J 10 bases; bases outside gene matches: 10. This CDR3 comprises 15 residues. The CDR3 is CASSLGGEGLGEQFF. The CDR3 nucleotides read TGTGCCAGCAGCTTAGGTGGGGAGGGCTTGGGCGAGCAGTTCTTC.

The chain's CDR3 is CASSFTGSDTEAFF. DNA of the CDR3: TGTGCCAGCAGCTTTACGGGGTCGGACACTGAAGCTTTCTTT. This chain joins TRBV7-3 and TRBJ1-1, with D hard to call. CDR1 SGHTA and CDR2 FQGTGA come from the germline V gene. Trimming pared 3 bases from V and 3 bases from J, leaving 11 bases between. The CDR3 has 14 amino acids.

The genes are TRBV28 and TRBJ1-2; 9 bases match TRBD1. The CDR3 runs to 14 residues. The germline gives CDR1 MDHEN, CDR2 SYDVKM. The V gene end was trimmed by 2 bases and the J gene end by 8 bases; junction bases not matched to a gene: 6. The CDR3 bases are TGTGCCAGCAGTTTACAACAGGGGGCGTGGGGCTACACCTTC. Residues: CASSLQQGAWGYTF.

J is TRBJ2-5 and V is TRBV5-8; weak D call: TRBD1 (5 bases). The germline V and J ends were trimmed by 4 bases and 4 bases, with 17 bases remaining between them. The germline V gene has CDR1 SGHTS and CDR2 YDEGEE. The CDR3 is made up of 15 amino acids. The CDR3 sequence is CASSPQHSQGETQYF. DNA of the CDR3: TGTGCCAGCAGCCCACAGCACAGTCAGGGAGAGACCCAGTACTTC. The whole variable domain, remainder taken from reference TRBV5-8 and TRBJ2-5, is EAGVTQSPTHLIKTRGQQATLRCSPISGHTSVYWYQQALGLGLQFLLWYDEGEERNRGNFPPRFSGRQFPNYSSELNVNALELEDSALYLCASSPQHSQGETQYFGPGTRLLVL.

This clone was recorded a few times. This rearrangement joins TRBV18 to TRBJ1-1; D unresolved. The V gene's germline CDR1 is KGHSH and CDR2 LQKENI. The V end lost 3 bases, the J end lost 1 base, and 12 bases lay between the germline ends. The CDR3 loop spans 15 amino acids. CDR3 amino acids: CASSPHPPTNTEAFF. CDR3 nucleotides: TGTGCCAGCTCACCTCATCCCCCTACGAACACTGAAGCTTTCTTT.

V gene TRBV24-1 combines with J gene TRBJ1-2; 11 bases line up with TRBD1. The CDR3 totals 14 residues. V lost 7 bases to trimming and J lost 6 bases; unmatched junction nucleotides: 6. In germline, CDR1 is KGHDR, CDR2 SFDVKD. The CDR3 DNA reads TGTGCCACCAGCCCAAGGACAGGGGGCAATGGCTACACCTTC. It codes for CATSPRTGGNGYTF.